This TCR beta chain was recovered during a study of blood T cell repertoires in COVID-19. Turning to the study itself: Donors in the United States, Italy and Spain gave samples during acute or convalescent COVID-19. Sources were T cells, B-cell-depleted T cells, or PBMCs; the material itself was cDNA or gDNA.

The V and J ends lost 8 bases and 2 bases respectively, with 15 bases between them. This CDR3 region has 15 residues. Germline CDR1 is SEHNR and CDR2 is FQNEAQ (reference sequence). The authors' processing: Estimated nucleated cell counts came from reference gene primer amplification. Data came from immunoSEQ multiplex PCR; TCRdb stores just in-frame clones and leaves some out. D and trimming were read from the DNA, whereas the V and J calls and clone size are those reported in that table. This table holds 60,000 or so clones, 65% to 90% found once. This clone occurred once. The clonotype comes from a human donor in a cohort sampled during active COVID-19. The chain combines TRBV7-9 with TRBJ1-4, with TRBD1 as a possible D gene (6 bases). Sequencing was done on a sample of peripheral blood. The CDR3 loop reads CASGLETGTNEKLFF. In nucleotides, the CDR3 is TGTGCCAGCGGTCTAGAAACAGGGACTAATGAAAAACTGTTTTTT.